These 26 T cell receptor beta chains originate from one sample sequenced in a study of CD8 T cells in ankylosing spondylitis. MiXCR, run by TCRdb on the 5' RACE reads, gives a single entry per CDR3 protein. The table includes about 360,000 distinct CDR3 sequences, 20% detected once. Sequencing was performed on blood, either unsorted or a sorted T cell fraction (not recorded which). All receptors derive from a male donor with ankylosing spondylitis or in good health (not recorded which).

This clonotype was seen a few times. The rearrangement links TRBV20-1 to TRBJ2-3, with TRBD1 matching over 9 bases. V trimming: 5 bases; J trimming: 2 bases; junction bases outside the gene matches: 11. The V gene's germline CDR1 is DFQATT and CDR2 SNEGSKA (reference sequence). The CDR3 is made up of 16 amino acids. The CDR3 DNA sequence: TGCAGTGCTTCCCCCTTCGGGACAGGGCACACAGATACGCAGTATTTT. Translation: CSASPFGTGHTDTQYF.

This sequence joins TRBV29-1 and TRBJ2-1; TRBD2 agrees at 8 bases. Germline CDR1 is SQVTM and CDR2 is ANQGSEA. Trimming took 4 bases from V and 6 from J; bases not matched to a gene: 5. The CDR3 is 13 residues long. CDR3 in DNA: TGCAGCGTTGCGGGGGGGGCCTCCAATGAGCAGTTCTTC. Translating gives CSVAGGASNEQFF.

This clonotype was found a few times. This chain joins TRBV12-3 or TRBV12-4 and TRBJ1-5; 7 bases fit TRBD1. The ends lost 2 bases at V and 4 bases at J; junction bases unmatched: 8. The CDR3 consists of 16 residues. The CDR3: CASSLSATGWNQPQHF. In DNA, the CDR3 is TGTGCCAGCAGTTTATCCGCGACAGGGTGGAATCAGCCCCAGCATTTT.

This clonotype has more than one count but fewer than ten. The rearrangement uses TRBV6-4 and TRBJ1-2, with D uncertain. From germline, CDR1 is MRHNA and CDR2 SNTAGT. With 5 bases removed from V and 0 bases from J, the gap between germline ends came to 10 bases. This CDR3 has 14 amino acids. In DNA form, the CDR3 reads TGTGCCAGCAGTCCGGATCGAACTAACTATGGCTACACCTTC. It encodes CASSPDRTNYGYTF.

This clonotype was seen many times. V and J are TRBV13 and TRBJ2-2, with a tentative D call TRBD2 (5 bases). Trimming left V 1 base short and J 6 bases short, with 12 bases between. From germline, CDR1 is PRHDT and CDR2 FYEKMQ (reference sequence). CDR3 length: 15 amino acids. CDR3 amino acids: CASSLEGEGSGELFF. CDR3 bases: TGTGCCAGCAGCTTAGAGGGTGAGGGATCCGGGGAGCTGTTTTTT.

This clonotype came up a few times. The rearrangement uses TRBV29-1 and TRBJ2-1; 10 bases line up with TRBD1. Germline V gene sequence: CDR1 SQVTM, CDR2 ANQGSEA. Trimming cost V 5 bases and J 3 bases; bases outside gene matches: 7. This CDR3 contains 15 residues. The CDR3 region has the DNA TGCAGCGTTTCACCGGGACAGGGGTTCTACAATGAGCAGTTCTTC. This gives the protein CSVSPGQGFYNEQFF.

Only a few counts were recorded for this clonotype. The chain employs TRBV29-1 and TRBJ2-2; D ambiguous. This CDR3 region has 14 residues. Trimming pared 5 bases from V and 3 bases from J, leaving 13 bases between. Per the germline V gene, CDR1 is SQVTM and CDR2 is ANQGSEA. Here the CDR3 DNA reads TGCAGCGTTTTGGGGTTTGCGGACACCGGGGAGCTGTTTTTT. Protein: CSVLGFADTGELFF.

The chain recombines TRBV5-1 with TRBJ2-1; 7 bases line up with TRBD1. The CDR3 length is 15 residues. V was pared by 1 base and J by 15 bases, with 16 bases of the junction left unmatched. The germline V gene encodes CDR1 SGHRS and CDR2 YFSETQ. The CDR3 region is CASSLTALRGLGTFF. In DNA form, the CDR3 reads TGCGCCAGCAGCTTGACGGCTTTAAGGGGGCTAGGTACGTTCTTC.

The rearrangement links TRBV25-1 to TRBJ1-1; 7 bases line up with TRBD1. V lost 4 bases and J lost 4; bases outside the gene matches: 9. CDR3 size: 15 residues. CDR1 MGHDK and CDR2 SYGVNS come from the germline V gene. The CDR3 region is CASSVRQGWSTEAFF. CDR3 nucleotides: TGTGCCAGCAGTGTTAGACAGGGTTGGAGCACTGAAGCTTTCTTT.

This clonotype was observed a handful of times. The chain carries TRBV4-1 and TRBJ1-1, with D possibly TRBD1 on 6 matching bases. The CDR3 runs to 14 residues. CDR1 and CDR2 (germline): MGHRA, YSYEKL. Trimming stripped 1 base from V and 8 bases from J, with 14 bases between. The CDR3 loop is CASSQGLRGPEAFF. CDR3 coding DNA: TGCGCCAGCAGCCAAGGGCTCAGGGGACCCGAAGCTTTCTTT.

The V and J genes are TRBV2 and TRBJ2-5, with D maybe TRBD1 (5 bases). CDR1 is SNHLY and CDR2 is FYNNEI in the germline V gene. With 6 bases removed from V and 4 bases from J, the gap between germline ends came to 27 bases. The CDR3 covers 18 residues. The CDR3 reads CASRDLMSDTRSPETQYF. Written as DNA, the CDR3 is TGTGCCAGCAGGGACCTCATGTCGGACACCAGATCCCCAGAGACCCAGTACTTC.

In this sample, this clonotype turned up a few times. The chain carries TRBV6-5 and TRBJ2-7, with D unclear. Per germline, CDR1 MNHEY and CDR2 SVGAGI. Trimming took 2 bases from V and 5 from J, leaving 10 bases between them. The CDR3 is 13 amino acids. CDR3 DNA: TGTGCCAGCAGTTACAGGGCTGAGAACGAGCAGTACTTC. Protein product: CASSYRAENEQYF.

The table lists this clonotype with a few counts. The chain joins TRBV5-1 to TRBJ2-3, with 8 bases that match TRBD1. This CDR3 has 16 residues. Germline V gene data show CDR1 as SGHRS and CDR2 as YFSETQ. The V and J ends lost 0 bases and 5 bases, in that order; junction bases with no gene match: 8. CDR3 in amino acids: CASSLDGQGPVDTQYF. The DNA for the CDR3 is TGCGCCAGCAGCTTGGACGGACAGGGCCCCGTAGATACGCAGTATTTT.

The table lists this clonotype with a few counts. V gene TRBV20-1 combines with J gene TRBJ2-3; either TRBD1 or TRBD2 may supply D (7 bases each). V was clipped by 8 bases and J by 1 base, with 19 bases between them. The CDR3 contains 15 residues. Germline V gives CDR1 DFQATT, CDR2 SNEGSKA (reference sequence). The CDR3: CSPQGGGTGTDTQYF. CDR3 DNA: TGCAGTCCCCAGGGGGGGGGGACGGGCACAGATACGCAGTATTTT.

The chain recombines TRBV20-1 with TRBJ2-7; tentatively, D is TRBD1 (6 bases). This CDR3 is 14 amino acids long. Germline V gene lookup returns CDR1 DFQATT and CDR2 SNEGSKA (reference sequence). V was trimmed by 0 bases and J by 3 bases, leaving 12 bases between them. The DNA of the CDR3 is TGCAGTGCTAGAGAAAGGGACACTTACTACGAGCAGTACTTC. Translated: CSARERDTYYEQYF.

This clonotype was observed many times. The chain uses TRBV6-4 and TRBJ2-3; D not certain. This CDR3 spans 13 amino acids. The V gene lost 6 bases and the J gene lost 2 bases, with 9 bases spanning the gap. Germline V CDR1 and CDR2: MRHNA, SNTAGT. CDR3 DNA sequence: TGTGCCAGCAGCCCCGCAGCCACAGATACGCAGTATTTT. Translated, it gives CASSPAATDTQYF.

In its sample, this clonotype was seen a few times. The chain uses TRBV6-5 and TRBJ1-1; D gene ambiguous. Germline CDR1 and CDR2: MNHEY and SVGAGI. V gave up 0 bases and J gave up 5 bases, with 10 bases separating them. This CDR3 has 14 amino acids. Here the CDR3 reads CASSYSNSGTEAFF. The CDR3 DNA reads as TGTGCCAGCAGTTACTCGAATTCCGGGACTGAAGCTTTCTTT.

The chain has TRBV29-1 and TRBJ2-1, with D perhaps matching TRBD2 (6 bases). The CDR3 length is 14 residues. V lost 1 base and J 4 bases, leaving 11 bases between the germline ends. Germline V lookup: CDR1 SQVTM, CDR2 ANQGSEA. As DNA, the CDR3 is TGCAGCGTTGAAGGATCGGAGGGATACAATGAGCAGTTCTTC. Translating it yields CSVEGSEGYNEQFF.

The CDR3 region has the DNA TGTGCCAGCAGTGATTGGCACAGCCCGAACACCGGGGAGCTGTTTTTT. This translates into CASSDWHSPNTGELFF. The chain employs TRBV25-1 and TRBJ2-2, with D unclear. V was clipped by 3 bases and J by 0 bases, with 11 bases between them. The CDR3 has 16 residues. Per the germline V gene, CDR1 is MGHDK and CDR2 is SYGVNS.

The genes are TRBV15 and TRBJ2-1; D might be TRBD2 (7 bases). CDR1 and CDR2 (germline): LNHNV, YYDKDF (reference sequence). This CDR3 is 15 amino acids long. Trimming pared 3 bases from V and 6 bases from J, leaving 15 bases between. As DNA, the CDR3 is TGTGCCACCAGCAGGGGAGAGGGGGGGCGCAATGAGCAGTTCTTC. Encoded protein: CATSRGEGGRNEQFF.

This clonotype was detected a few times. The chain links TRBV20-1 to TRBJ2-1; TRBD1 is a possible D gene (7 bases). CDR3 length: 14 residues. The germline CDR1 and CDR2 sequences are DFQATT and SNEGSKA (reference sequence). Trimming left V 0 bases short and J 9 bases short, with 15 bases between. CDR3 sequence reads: CSARDGQGGGEQFF. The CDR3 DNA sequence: TGCAGTGCTAGAGACGGGCAGGGGGGCGGTGAGCAGTTCTTC.

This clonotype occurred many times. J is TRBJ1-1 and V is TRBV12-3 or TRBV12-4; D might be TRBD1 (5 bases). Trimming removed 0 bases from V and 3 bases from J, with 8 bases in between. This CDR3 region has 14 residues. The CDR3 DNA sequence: TGTGCCAGCAGTTTAGCCAGGGCCTACACTGAAGCTTTCTTT. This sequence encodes CASSLARAYTEAFF.

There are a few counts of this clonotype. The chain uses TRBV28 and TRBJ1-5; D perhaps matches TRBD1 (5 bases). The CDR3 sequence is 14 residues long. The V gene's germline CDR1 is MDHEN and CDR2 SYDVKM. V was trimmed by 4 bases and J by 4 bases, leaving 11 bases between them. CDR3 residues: CASSWDGVNQPQHF. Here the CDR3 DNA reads TGTGCCAGCAGTTGGGACGGGGTGAATCAGCCCCAGCATTTT.

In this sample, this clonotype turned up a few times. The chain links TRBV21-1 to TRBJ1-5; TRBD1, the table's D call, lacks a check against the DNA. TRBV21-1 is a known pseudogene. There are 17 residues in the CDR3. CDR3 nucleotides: TGTGCCAGCAGCAAAGTGGTTCCCACAGGGTCTTGGCAGCCCCAGCATTTT. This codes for CASSKVVPTGSWQPQHF.

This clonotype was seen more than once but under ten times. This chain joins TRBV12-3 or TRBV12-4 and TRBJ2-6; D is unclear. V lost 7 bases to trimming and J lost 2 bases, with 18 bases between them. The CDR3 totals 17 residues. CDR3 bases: TGTGCCAGCACCCCCGTGGGTGGGGAACCTGGGGCCAACGTCCTGACTTTC. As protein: CASTPVGGEPGANVLTF.

Here the CDR3 DNA reads TGTGCCAGCAGCTCCTACAGGGGGCAGGGCACAGATACGCAGTATTTT. Encoded protein: CASSSYRGQGTDTQYF. This chain joins TRBV7-2 and TRBJ2-3, with TRBD1 matching over 9 bases. This CDR3 spans 16 amino acids. The ends lost 4 bases at V and 1 base at J; junction bases unmatched: 6. Germline V CDR1 and CDR2: SGHTA, FQGNSA. Variable domain in full (rest from reference TRBV7-2 and TRBJ2-3): GAGVSQSPSNKVTEKGKDVELRCDPISGHTALYWYRQSLGQGLEFLIYFQGNSAPDKSGLPSDRFSAERTGGSVSTLTIQRTQQEDSAVYLCASSSYRGQGTDTQYFGPGTRLTVL.